The next 21 T cell receptor beta chains were all read from a single sample in a study of shared clonotypes between healthy human individuals (dated by TCRdb to the early 2020s). Library prep was done by the immunoSEQ multiplex PCR assay. In TCRdb, the immuneACCESS table is reduced to in-frame sequences with V and J assigned. These tables do not hold every clone; where another copy was compared, an unresolved V gene accounts for under half, and the others remain unexplained. For this sample the table gives 1.5 million to 2.5 million clones, of which about 95% were detected only once. 0.95% to 1.5% of the sample belongs to the ten largest clones. CD8 naive samples were CD45RO-negative cells positively selected for CCR7, giving a CD45RA+CCR7+ population that excluded TemRA cells. Sequencing was carried out using naive CD8+ T cells sorted from blood. This specimen's cell subset or site label, per the study, means: CD45RA+CCR7+. These receptors all come from a man aged 18 to 29 in good health.

V gene TRBV13 combines with J gene TRBJ2-1; D possibly uses TRBD1 or TRBD2 (6 bases each). V was clipped by 5 bases and J by 4 bases, with 15 bases between them. Germline lookup yields CDR1 PRHDT and CDR2 FYEKMQ (reference sequence). The CDR3 has 15 amino acids. As DNA, the CDR3 is TGTGCCAGCAGCCAGGGGCTAGCGTATTACAATGAGCAGTTCTTC. It translates to CASSQGLAYYNEQFF.

This chain joins TRBV7-9 and TRBJ2-2; TRBD2 might be the D (7 bases). The CDR3 runs to 17 residues. The V end lost 1 base, the J end lost 6 bases, and 18 bases lay between the germline ends. CDR1 is SEHNR, CDR2 FQNEAQ, per germline (reference sequence). The CDR3, as DNA: TGTGCCAGCAGCTTAGATAGCGGGCAGGGGTTGCCCGGGGAGCTGTTTTTT. It yields the protein CASSLDSGQGLPGELFF.

This clone was seen only once. The chain recombines TRBV2 with TRBJ1-4, with 7 bases that match TRBD1. V was pared by 5 bases and J by 5 bases, with 5 bases of the junction left unmatched. This CDR3 has 14 residues. The germline CDR1 and CDR2 sequences are SNHLY and FYNNEI. CDR3 DNA sequence: TGTGCCAGCAGTCGCGGGACAGCGAATGAAAAACTGTTTTTT. Amino acid sequence: CASSRGTANEKLFF.

This clone was found once. The chain uses TRBV6-1 and TRBJ2-7, with D possibly TRBD2 on 5 matching bases. Germline lookup yields CDR1 MNHNS and CDR2 SASEGT. With 6 bases removed from V and 3 bases from J, the gap between germline ends came to 15 bases. The CDR3 covers 14 residues. CDR3 protein: CASREWGVDYEQYF. The CDR3 bases are TGTGCCAGCAGGGAGTGGGGAGTTGACTACGAGCAGTACTTC.

This clone has only one observation. This sample includes further DNA sequences coding for the same CDR3. The chain is built from TRBV6-5 and TRBJ1-6; D possibly corresponds to TRBD1 (5 bases). The ends were cut back, 8 bases at V and 4 bases at J, with 9 bases in the middle. Germline CDR1 reads MNHEY; CDR2 reads SVGAGI. This CDR3 spans 13 amino acids. The CDR3 is CASRGGYNSPLHF. The CDR3 DNA follows: TGTGCCAGCCGCGGGGGATATAATTCACCCCTCCACTTT.

This chain connects TRBV7-2 to TRBJ1-5, with 12 bases that match TRBD1. CDR1 SGHTA and CDR2 FQGNSA come from the germline V gene. The CDR3 totals 15 residues. The J segment lost 4 bases and the V segment lost 6 bases, leaving 4 bases of the junction unmatched. CDR3: CASSWGQGANQPQHF. The CDR3 DNA reads TGTGCCAGCAGTTGGGGACAGGGGGCAAATCAGCCCCAGCATTTT.

This rearrangement joins TRBV29-1 to TRBJ1-2; D is uncertain. V was trimmed by 5 bases and J by 8 bases, leaving 21 bases between them. CDR1 and CDR2 (germline): SQVTM, ANQGSEA. The CDR3 runs 14 residues. In DNA form, the CDR3 reads TGCAGCGTTCACCTGAGTAGGCCTCCCATGGGCTACACCTTC. Translation: CSVHLSRPPMGYTF.

This clone was seen just once. The V and J genes are TRBV9 and TRBJ2-7; a weak D match, TRBD1 (5 bases). The ends were cut back, 0 bases at V and 6 bases at J, with 13 bases in the middle. Germline-derived CDR1 and CDR2 are SGDLS and YYNGEE. CDR3 size: 14 residues. The CDR3 nucleotides are TGTGCCAGCAGCGTAGGAGTAGGGGCCCTCGAGCAGTACTTC. Translated, it gives CASSVGVGALEQYF.

The chain couples TRBV27 to TRBJ1-5; 8 bases fit TRBD1. The CDR3 contains 15 residues. The V and J ends lost 4 bases and 7 bases, in that order; junction bases with no gene match: 9. Germline lookup yields CDR1 MNHEY and CDR2 SMNVEV (reference sequence). CDR3 residues: CASSYRQGLGQPQHF. DNA of the CDR3: TGTGCCAGCAGTTACAGACAGGGGTTGGGCCAGCCCCAGCATTTT.

The V gene is TRBV19, the J gene TRBJ2-7, with a weak D call TRBD2 (5 bases). V lost 3 bases and J 1 base, leaving 10 bases between the germline ends. Germline V gene sequence: CDR1 LNHDA, CDR2 SQIVND (reference sequence). The CDR3 contains 14 residues. CDR3 amino acids: CASSIGVGSYEQYF. Written as DNA, the CDR3 is TGTGCCAGTAGTATCGGGGTGGGATCCTACGAGCAGTACTTC.

DNA for the CDR3: TGTGCCAGCAGTTACTCGGGACTAGCGGAGCACGAGCAGTACTTC. It yields the protein CASSYSGLAEHEQYF. The chain has TRBV6-6 and TRBJ2-7; TRBD2 matches at 11 bases. V shed 0 bases and J 5 bases; nucleotides not matched to a gene: 3. The CDR3 is 15 residues long. Germline lookup yields CDR1 MNHNY and CDR2 SVGAGI (reference sequence).

The J gene is TRBJ1-3, the V gene TRBV7-9; a possible D gene is TRBD1 (5 bases). Trimming removed 5 bases at V and 4 bases at J, with 12 bases between. Per the germline V gene, CDR1 is SEHNR and CDR2 is FQNEAQ (reference sequence). This CDR3 is 14 amino acids long. CDR3 sequence: CASSPAGDGNTIYF. In nucleotides, the CDR3 is TGTGCCAGCAGCCCAGCGGGGGACGGAAACACCATATATTTT.

The V gene is TRBV2, the J gene TRBJ1-2, with no clear D. The CDR3 has 11 amino acids. From germline, CDR1 is SNHLY and CDR2 FYNNEI. V lost 4 bases to trimming and J lost 9 bases, with 9 bases between them. CDR3: CASSASGSYTF. CDR3 nucleotides: TGTGCCAGCAGTGCGTCAGGAAGCTACACCTTC.

The chain carries TRBV19 and TRBJ1-1; 7 nucleotides match TRBD1. The CDR3 covers 13 residues. Germline CDR1 and CDR2: LNHDA and SQIVND (reference sequence). Trimming at V came to 6 bases and at J to 7 bases, leaving 8 bases not matched to a gene. The CDR3: CASSHTGAFEAFF. The CDR3 bases are TGTGCCAGTAGCCACACAGGGGCCTTTGAAGCTTTCTTT.

The chain uses TRBV2 and TRBJ1-2; 7 bases fit TRBD1. The V gene end was trimmed by 3 bases and the J gene end by 6 bases; junction bases not matched to a gene: 13. The CDR3 extends over 16 amino acids. The germline V gene has CDR1 SNHLY and CDR2 FYNNEI. CDR3: CASSEFFQGGIDGYTF. DNA for the CDR3: TGTGCCAGCAGTGAGTTTTTTCAGGGGGGCATAGATGGCTACACCTTC.

The CDR3 protein is CAWMMGWTEAFF. CDR3 coding DNA: TGTGCCTGGATGATGGGTTGGACTGAAGCTTTCTTT. The rearrangement links TRBV30 to TRBJ1-1; D remains unclear. The CDR3 is made up of 12 amino acids. Germline CDR1 is GTSNPN and CDR2 is SVGIG (reference sequence). Trimming left V 4 bases short and J 5 bases short, with 11 bases between.

The chain links TRBV14 to TRBJ2-1; tentatively, D is TRBD1 or TRBD2 (6 bases each). CDR3 size: 15 residues. V was shortened by 3 bases and J by 10 bases, with 19 bases between the two germline ends. In germline, CDR1 is SGHDN, CDR2 FVKESK. The CDR3 bases are TGTGCCAGCAGCCATTGGGGGGCCTTATTCGGCGAGCAGTTCTTC. Its protein product is CASSHWGALFGEQFF.

This clone appeared once. The gene calls are TRBV30 and TRBJ2-7, with 7 bases fitting TRBD1. CDR1 is GTSNPN and CDR2 is SVGIG in the germline V gene (reference sequence). Trimming at V came to 7 bases and at J to 0 bases, leaving 12 bases not matched to a gene. The CDR3 length is 15 residues. The CDR3 DNA follows: TGTGCCTCAAACATGTGGGACAGCTTCTCCTACGAGCAGTACTTC. Protein product: CASNMWDSFSYEQYF.

The V call is TRBV2, the J call TRBJ2-7, with TRBD2 matching over 7 bases. The CDR3 is made up of 15 amino acids. Germline V gene sequence: CDR1 SNHLY, CDR2 FYNNEI. V was pared by 3 bases and J by 3 bases, with 8 bases of the junction left unmatched. CDR3 protein: CASSEPSSGYYEQYF. Here the CDR3 DNA reads TGTGCCAGCAGTGAGCCGTCTAGCGGTTACTACGAGCAGTACTTC.

Here the CDR3 DNA reads TGTGCCAGCAGCTTAGGGGCGGGAGAAAGCAATCAGCCCCAGCATTTT. Encoded protein: CASSLGAGESNQPQHF. The chain is built from TRBV7-9 and TRBJ1-5; no definite D call. Germline V lookup: CDR1 SEHNR, CDR2 FQNEAQ (reference sequence). The CDR3 consists of 16 residues. The germline V and J ends were trimmed by 1 base and 1 base, with 11 bases remaining between them.

The chain is built from TRBV7-2 and TRBJ2-7; D could derive from TRBD1 or TRBD2 (6 bases each). Germline-derived CDR1 and CDR2 are SGHTA and FQGNSA. The CDR3 consists of 14 residues. Trimming took 7 bases from V and 3 from J, leaving 16 bases between them. CDR3 loop: CASNGGRIFYEQYF. CDR3 bases: TGTGCCAGCAACGGGGGCAGGATATTCTACGAGCAGTACTTC.